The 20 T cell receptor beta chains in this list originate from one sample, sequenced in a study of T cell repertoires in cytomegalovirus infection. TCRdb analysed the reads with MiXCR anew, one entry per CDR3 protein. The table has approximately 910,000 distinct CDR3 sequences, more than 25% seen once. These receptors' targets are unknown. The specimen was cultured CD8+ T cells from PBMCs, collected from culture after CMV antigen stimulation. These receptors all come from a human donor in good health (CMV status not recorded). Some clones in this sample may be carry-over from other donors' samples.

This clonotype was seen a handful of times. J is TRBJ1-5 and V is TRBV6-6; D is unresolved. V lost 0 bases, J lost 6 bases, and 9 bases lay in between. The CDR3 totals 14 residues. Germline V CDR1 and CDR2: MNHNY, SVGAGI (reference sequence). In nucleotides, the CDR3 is TGTGCCAGCAGTTACTCGTCGGATAGTCAGCCCCAGCATTTT. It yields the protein CASSYSSDSQPQHF.

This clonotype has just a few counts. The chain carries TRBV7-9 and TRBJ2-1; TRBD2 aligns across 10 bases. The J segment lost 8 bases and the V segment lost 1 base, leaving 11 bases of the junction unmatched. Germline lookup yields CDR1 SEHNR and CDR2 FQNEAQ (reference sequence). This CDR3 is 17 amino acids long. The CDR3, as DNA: TGTGCCAGCAGCTTAGTGCTAGCGGGGGACTTTAACGATGAGCAGTTCTTC. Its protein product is CASSLVLAGDFNDEQFF.

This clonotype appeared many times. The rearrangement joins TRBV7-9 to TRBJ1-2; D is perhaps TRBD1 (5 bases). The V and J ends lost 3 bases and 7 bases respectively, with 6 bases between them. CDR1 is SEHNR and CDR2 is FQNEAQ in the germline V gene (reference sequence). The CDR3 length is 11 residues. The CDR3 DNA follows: TGTGCCAGCAGCTTCGGGACTGGCTACACCTTC. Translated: CASSFGTGYTF.

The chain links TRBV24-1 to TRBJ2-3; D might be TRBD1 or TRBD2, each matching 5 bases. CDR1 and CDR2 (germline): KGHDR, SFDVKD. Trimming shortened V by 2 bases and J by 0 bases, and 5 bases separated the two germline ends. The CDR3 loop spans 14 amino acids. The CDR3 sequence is CATSDWDSTDTQYF. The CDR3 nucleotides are TGTGCCACCAGTGATTGGGACAGCACAGATACGCAGTATTTT.

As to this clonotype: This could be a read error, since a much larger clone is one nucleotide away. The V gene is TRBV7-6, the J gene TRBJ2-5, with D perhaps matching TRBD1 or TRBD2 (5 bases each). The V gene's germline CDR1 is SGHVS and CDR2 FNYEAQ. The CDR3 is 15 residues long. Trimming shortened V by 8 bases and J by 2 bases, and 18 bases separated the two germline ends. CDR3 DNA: TGTGCCAGCCGGCCCGGGATAGGGGATCAAGAGACCCAGTACTTC. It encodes CASRPGIGDQETQYF.

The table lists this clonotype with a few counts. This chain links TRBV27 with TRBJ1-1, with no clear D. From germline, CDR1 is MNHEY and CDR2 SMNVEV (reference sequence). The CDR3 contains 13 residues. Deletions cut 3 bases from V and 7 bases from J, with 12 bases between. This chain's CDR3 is CASSFSRRDEAFF. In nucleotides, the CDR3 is TGTGCCAGCAGTTTCAGCAGGCGGGATGAAGCTTTCTTT.

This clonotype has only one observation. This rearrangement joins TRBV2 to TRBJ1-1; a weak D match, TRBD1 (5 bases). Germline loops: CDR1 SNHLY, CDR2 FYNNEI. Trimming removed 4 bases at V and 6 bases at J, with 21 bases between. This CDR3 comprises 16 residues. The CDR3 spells CASSGRLTPPGPEAFF. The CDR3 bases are TGTGCCAGCAGTGGCCGCCTTACCCCCCCGGGACCTGAAGCTTTCTTT. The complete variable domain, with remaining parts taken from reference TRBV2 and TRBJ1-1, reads EPEVTQTPSHQVTQMGQEVILRCVPISNHLYFYWYRQILGQKVEFLVSFYNNEISEKSEIFDDQFSVERPDGSNFTLKIRSTKLEDSAMYFCASSGRLTPPGPEAFFGQGTRLTVV.

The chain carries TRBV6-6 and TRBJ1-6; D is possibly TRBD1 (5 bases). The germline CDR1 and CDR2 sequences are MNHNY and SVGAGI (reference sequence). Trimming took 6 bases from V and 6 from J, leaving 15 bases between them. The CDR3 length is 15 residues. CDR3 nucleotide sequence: TGTGCCAGCAGCTCCGACAGACCCCTTAATTCACCCCTCCACTTT. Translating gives CASSSDRPLNSPLHF.

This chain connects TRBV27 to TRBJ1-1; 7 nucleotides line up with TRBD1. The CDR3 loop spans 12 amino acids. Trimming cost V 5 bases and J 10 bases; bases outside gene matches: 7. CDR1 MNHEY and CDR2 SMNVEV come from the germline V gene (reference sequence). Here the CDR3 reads CASSIDRVRAFF. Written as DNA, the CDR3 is TGTGCCAGCAGTATCGACAGGGTACGAGCTTTCTTT.

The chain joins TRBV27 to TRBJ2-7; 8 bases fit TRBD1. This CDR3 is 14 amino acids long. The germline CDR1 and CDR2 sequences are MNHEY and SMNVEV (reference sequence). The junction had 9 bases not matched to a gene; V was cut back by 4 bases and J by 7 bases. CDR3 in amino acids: CASSSMDRVGEQYF. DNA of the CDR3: TGTGCCAGCAGTTCCATGGACAGGGTTGGGGAGCAGTACTTC.

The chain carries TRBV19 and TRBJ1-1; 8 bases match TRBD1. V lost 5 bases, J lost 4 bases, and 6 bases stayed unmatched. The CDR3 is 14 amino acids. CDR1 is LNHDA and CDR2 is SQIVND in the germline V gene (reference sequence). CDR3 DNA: TGTGCCAGTAGTCCGAGACAGGGGCTCACTGAAGCTTTCTTT. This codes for CASSPRQGLTEAFF.

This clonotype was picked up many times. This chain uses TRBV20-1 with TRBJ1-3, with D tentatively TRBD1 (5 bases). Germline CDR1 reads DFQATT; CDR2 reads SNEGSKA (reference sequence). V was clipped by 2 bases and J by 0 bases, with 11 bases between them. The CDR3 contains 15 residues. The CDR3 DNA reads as TGCAGTGCTAGACCCCCAGGGAGCTCTGGAAACACCATATATTTT. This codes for CSARPPGSSGNTIYF.

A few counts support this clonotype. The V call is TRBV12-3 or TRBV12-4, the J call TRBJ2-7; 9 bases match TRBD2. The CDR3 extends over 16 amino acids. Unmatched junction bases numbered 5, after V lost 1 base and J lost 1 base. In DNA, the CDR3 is TGTGCCAGCAGTTTAGGAGCGGGGGGAAAATCCTACGAGCAGTACTTC. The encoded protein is CASSLGAGGKSYEQYF.

The CDR3 protein is CATLDRVEAFF. CDR3 DNA: TGTGCCACCTTAGACAGGGTAGAAGCTTTCTTT. This sequence joins TRBV2 and TRBJ1-1; 7 nucleotides line up with TRBD1. In germline, CDR1 is SNHLY, CDR2 FYNNEI. With 10 bases clipped from V and 8 bases from J, the junction kept 7 bases outside the gene matches. This CDR3 is built from 11 residues.

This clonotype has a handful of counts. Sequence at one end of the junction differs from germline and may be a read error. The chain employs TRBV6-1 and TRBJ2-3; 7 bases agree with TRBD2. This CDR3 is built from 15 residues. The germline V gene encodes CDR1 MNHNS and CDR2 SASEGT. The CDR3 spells CASRPGLLSIDTQYF. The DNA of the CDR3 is TGTGCCAGCAGACCGGGACTACTGAGCATAGATACGCAGTATTTT.

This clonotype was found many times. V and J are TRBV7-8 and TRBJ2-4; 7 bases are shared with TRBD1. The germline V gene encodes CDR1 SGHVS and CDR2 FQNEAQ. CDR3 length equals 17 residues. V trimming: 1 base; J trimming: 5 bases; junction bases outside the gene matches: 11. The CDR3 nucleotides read TGTGCCAGCAGCTTAGGGGCGGTGACAGGGATCCAAAACATTCAGTACTTC. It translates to CASSLGAVTGIQNIQYF. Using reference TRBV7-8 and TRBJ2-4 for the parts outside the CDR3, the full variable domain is GAGVSQSPRYKVAKRGQDVALRCDPISGHVSLFWYQQALGQGPEFLTYFQNEAQLDKSGLPSDRFFAERPEGSVSTLKIQRTQQEDSAVYLCASSLGAVTGIQNIQYFGAGTRLSVL.

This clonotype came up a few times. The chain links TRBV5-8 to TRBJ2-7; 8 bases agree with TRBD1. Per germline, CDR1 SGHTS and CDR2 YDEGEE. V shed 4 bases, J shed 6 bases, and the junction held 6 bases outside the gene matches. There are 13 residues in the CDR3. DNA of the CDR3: TGTGCCAGCAGCGATTACAGGGGGAGCGAGCAGTACGTC. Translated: CASSDYRGSEQYV.

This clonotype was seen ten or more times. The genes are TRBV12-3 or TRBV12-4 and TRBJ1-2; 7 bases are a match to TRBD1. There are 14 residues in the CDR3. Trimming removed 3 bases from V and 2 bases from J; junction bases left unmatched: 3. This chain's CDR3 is CASSFPGQNYGYTF. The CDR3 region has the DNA TGTGCCAGCAGTTTTCCGGGACAGAACTATGGCTACACCTTC.

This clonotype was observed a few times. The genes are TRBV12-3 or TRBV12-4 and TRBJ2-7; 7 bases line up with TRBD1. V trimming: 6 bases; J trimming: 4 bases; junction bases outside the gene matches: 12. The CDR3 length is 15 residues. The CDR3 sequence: CASSLGTAVVYEQYF. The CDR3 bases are TGTGCCAGCAGCCTCGGGACAGCAGTCGTTTACGAGCAGTACTTC.

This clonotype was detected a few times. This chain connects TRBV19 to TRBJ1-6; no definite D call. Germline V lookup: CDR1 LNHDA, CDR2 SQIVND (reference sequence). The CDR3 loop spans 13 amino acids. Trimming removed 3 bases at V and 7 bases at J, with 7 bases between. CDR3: CASSIGPNSPLHF. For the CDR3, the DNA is TGTGCCAGTAGTATCGGCCCGAATTCACCCCTCCACTTT.